The rows below give T cell receptor beta chains drawn from one sample of a study of Siglec-9 on CD8 T cells in melanoma. The repertoire was sequenced with immunoSEQ multiplex PCR; TCRdb's copy has only in-frame clones and lacks some. Of approximately 35,000 clones detected, about 80% appear once; the ten largest clones hold approximately 2%. The sample consisted of Siglec-9- CD8+ T cells sorted from blood. The origin of the receptors is a human donor in good health. The CDR3 runs from the conserved cysteine through the conserved F or W. Each record gives: CDR3 protein, CDR3 DNA, V gene, J gene, clone size, D gene. D genes are given only for firm matches. Only some rows state a clone size, as once, few, many or a class for expanded clones.

CDR3 protein: CASSLSGVTNEKLFF; CDR3 DNA: TGTGCCAGCAGTTTATCAGGGGTAACTAATGAAAAACTGTTTTTT; V gene: TRBV27; J gene: TRBJ1-4; clone size: NA; D gene: NA
CDR3 protein: CASRRLGRPNTEAFF; CDR3 DNA: TGTGCCAGCAGAAGGCTCGGACGGCCGAACACTGAAGCTTTCTTT; V gene: TRBV11-2; J gene: TRBJ1-1; clone size: NA; D gene: NA
CDR3 protein: CASSSIKYQPGQATYNSPLHF; CDR3 DNA: TGTGCCAGCAGCTCAATAAAATACCAGCCCGGACAGGCGACCTATAATTCACCCCTCCACTTT; V gene: TRBV7-8; J gene: TRBJ1-6; clone size: NA; D gene: TRBD1
CDR3 protein: CASSILRERLEEKLFF; CDR3 DNA: TGTGCCAGTAGTATTTTAAGGGAACGTCTTGAGGAAAAACTGTTTTTT; V gene: TRBV19; J gene: TRBJ1-4; clone size: once; D gene: NA
CDR3 protein: CASSSPWGGDEKLFF; CDR3 DNA: TGTGCCAGCAGTTCCCCATGGGGCGGGGATGAAAAACTGTTTTTT; V gene: TRBV27; J gene: TRBJ1-4; clone size: NA; D gene: NA
CDR3 protein: CASSQDRRATEAFF; CDR3 DNA: TGCGCCAGCAGCCAAGATCGCAGGGCCACTGAAGCTTTCTTT; V gene: TRBV4-1; J gene: TRBJ1-1; clone size: NA; D gene: NA
CDR3 protein: CASSVGLAGAAGELFF; CDR3 DNA: TGTGCCAGCAGCGTAGGACTAGCGGGGGCCGCCGGGGAGCTGTTTTTT; V gene: TRBV9; J gene: TRBJ2-2; clone size: NA; D gene: TRBD2
CDR3 protein: CASSLFPIDRGGTSNQPQHF; CDR3 DNA: TGTGCCAGCAGTTTATTCCCAATAGACAGGGGAGGTACGAGCAATCAGCCCCAGCATTTT; V gene: TRBV28; J gene: TRBJ1-5; clone size: NA; D gene: TRBD1
CDR3 protein: CASSLYARLQGRTEAFF; CDR3 DNA: TGTGCCAGCAGCTTATACGCACGTCTTCAGGGCCGGACTGAAGCTTTCTTT; V gene: TRBV11-2; J gene: TRBJ1-1; clone size: once; D gene: NA
CDR3 protein: CASSLQGSHSYNEQFF; CDR3 DNA: TGTGCCAGCAGTCTACAGGGGTCTCACTCCTACAATGAGCAGTTCTTC; V gene: TRBV27; J gene: TRBJ2-1; clone size: NA; D gene: TRBD1
CDR3 protein: CASSYSGGGSYNEQFF; CDR3 DNA: TGTGCCAGCAGTTACTCCGGCGGGGGCTCCTACAATGAGCAGTTCTTC; V gene: TRBV6-5; J gene: TRBJ2-1; clone size: NA; D gene: TRBD2
CDR3 protein: CASSLGGFPGEKLFF; CDR3 DNA: TGCGCCAGCAGCTTGGGTGGTTTCCCGGGGGAAAAACTGTTTTTT; V gene: TRBV5-1; J gene: TRBJ1-4; clone size: NA; D gene: NA
CDR3 protein: CATSREVGLPNEQFF; CDR3 DNA: TGTGCCACCAGCAGAGAAGTGGGACTACCGAATGAGCAGTTCTTC; V gene: TRBV15; J gene: TRBJ2-1; clone size: NA; D gene: TRBD2
CDR3 protein: CASSETTGDSYYGYTF; CDR3 DNA: TGTGCCAGCAGTGAAACAACGGGGGACAGTTACTATGGCTACACCTTC; V gene: TRBV6-1; J gene: TRBJ1-2; clone size: once; D gene: TRBD1
CDR3 protein: CASSYPGSYNEQFF; CDR3 DNA: TGTGCCAGCAGTTATCCGGGATCCTACAATGAGCAGTTCTTC; V gene: TRBV6-6; J gene: TRBJ2-1; clone size: NA; D gene: NA
CDR3 protein: CASSLSARSYEQYF; CDR3 DNA: TGTGCCAGCAGTTTATCTGCGCGTTCCTACGAGCAGTACTTC; V gene: TRBV27; J gene: TRBJ2-7; clone size: NA; D gene: NA
CDR3 protein: CAIQPSGSGELFF; CDR3 DNA: TGTGCCATACAACCGTCCGGGAGCGGGGAGCTGTTTTTT; V gene: TRBV19; J gene: TRBJ2-2; clone size: once; D gene: NA
CDR3 protein: CATSDRGSDEQYF; CDR3 DNA: TGCGCAACGTCGGACAGGGGATCGGACGAGCAGTACTTC; V gene: TRBV10-1; J gene: TRBJ2-7; clone size: NA; D gene: TRBD1
CDR3 protein: CASSADRWETQYF; CDR3 DNA: TGTGCCAGCAGCGCGGACAGGTGGGAGACCCAGTACTTC; V gene: TRBV6-5; J gene: TRBJ2-5; clone size: NA; D gene: TRBD1
CDR3 protein: CASSVEGNTEAFF; CDR3 DNA: TGTGCCAGCAGCGTAGAGGGGAACACTGAAGCTTTCTTT; V gene: TRBV9; J gene: TRBJ1-1; clone size: NA; D gene: NA
CDR3 protein: CASSLPGAYEQYF; CDR3 DNA: TGTGCCAGCAGCTTGCCCGGCGCCTACGAGCAGTACTTC; V gene: TRBV7-9; J gene: TRBJ2-7; clone size: NA; D gene: NA
CDR3 protein: CASSQLPSGYEQYF; CDR3 DNA: TGCGCCAGCAGCCAACTCCCTAGCGGCTACGAGCAGTACTTC; V gene: TRBV4-1; J gene: TRBJ2-7; clone size: NA; D gene: TRBD2
CDR3 protein: CASSDYPRGDTGELFF; CDR3 DNA: TGTGCCAGCAGTGACTATCCCCGCGGGGACACCGGGGAGCTGTTTTTT; V gene: TRBV2; J gene: TRBJ2-2; clone size: once; D gene: NA
CDR3 protein: CASSLESSFNSPLHF; CDR3 DNA: TGTGCCAGCAGCTTAGAGTCCAGTTTTAATTCACCCCTCCACTTT; V gene: TRBV11-3; J gene: TRBJ1-6; clone size: few; D gene: NA
CDR3 protein: CASSIEGPGRGNQPQHF; CDR3 DNA: TGTGCCAGTAGTATAGAGGGCCCCGGGAGGGGAAACCAGCCCCAGCATTTT; V gene: TRBV19; J gene: TRBJ1-5; clone size: NA; D gene: NA
CDR3 protein: CASSQAGQGAYEQYF; CDR3 DNA: TGTGCCAGCAGCCAGGCGGGACAGGGGGCGTACGAGCAGTACTTC; V gene: TRBV4-2; J gene: TRBJ2-7; clone size: few; D gene: TRBD1
CDR3 protein: CASSIGGTQYF; CDR3 DNA: TGTGCCAGTAGTATAGGCGGGACCCAGTACTTC; V gene: TRBV19; J gene: TRBJ2-5; clone size: NA; D gene: NA
CDR3 protein: CASSHTRDAEKLFF; CDR3 DNA: TGTGCCAGCAGTCACACCCGGGACGCCGAAAAACTGTTTTTT; V gene: TRBV27; J gene: TRBJ1-4; clone size: NA; D gene: NA
CDR3 protein: CARPQGAINYGYTF; CDR3 DNA: TGTGCCAGACCCCAGGGGGCCATTAACTATGGCTACACCTTC; V gene: TRBV19; J gene: TRBJ1-2; clone size: NA; D gene: TRBD1
CDR3 protein: CASSLVGNTGELFF; CDR3 DNA: TGTGCCAGCAGCTTAGTCGGAAACACCGGGGAGCTGTTTTTT; V gene: TRBV7-3; J gene: TRBJ2-2; clone size: NA; D gene: NA
CDR3 protein: CASSAGTRPYEQYF; CDR3 DNA: TGTGCCAGCAGCGCCGGGACTAGACCCTACGAGCAGTACTTC; V gene: TRBV7-9; J gene: TRBJ2-7; clone size: NA; D gene: TRBD2
CDR3 protein: CASRQEAYNEQFF; CDR3 DNA: TGTGCCAGCAGACAGGAGGCCTACAATGAGCAGTTCTTC; V gene: TRBV11-2; J gene: TRBJ2-1; clone size: NA; D gene: NA
CDR3 protein: CASSSRGGWSTDTQYF; CDR3 DNA: TGTGCCAGCAGTTCGAGGGGGGGGTGGAGCACAGATACGCAGTATTTT; V gene: TRBV27; J gene: TRBJ2-3; clone size: NA; D gene: NA
CDR3 protein: CASSQEHREDEQFF; CDR3 DNA: TGTGCCAGCAGCCAGGAACACCGGGAGGATGAGCAGTTCTTC; V gene: TRBV14; J gene: TRBJ2-1; clone size: NA; D gene: TRBD2
CDR3 protein: CASSLARGLNTEAFF; CDR3 DNA: TGTGCCAGCAGCTTAGCGCGAGGGTTGAACACTGAAGCTTTCTTT; V gene: TRBV7-9; J gene: TRBJ1-1; clone size: NA; D gene: NA
CDR3 protein: CASSLLEEANYGYTF; CDR3 DNA: TGTGCCAGCAGTTTACTCGAGGAGGCTAACTATGGCTACACCTTC; V gene: TRBV28; J gene: TRBJ1-2; clone size: few; D gene: NA
CDR3 protein: CASSLGQNQENTEAFF; CDR3 DNA: TGCGCCAGCAGCTTGGGGCAGAACCAAGAGAACACTGAAGCTTTCTTT; V gene: TRBV5-1; J gene: TRBJ1-1; clone size: NA; D gene: NA
CDR3 protein: CAISESTVYEQYF; CDR3 DNA: TGTGCCATCAGTGAGTCGACAGTCTACGAGCAGTACTTC; V gene: TRBV10-3; J gene: TRBJ2-7; clone size: NA; D gene: NA
CDR3 protein: CASSLTGNAKTQYF; CDR3 DNA: TGTGCCAGCAGCCTCACAGGGAATGCGAAGACCCAGTACTTC; V gene: TRBV27; J gene: TRBJ2-5; clone size: NA; D gene: NA
CDR3 protein: CASSEGGQPQHF; CDR3 DNA: TGTGCCAGCAGTGAAGGTGGGCAGCCCCAGCATTTT; V gene: TRBV2; J gene: TRBJ1-5; clone size: few; D gene: NA
CDR3 protein: CASSQEDNYGYTF; CDR3 DNA: TGCGCCAGCAGCCAAGAAGATAACTATGGCTACACCTTC; V gene: TRBV4-1; J gene: TRBJ1-2; clone size: NA; D gene: NA
CDR3 protein: CASSIDHPTEAFF; CDR3 DNA: TGTGCCAGTAGTATAGATCACCCCACTGAAGCTTTCTTT; V gene: TRBV19; J gene: TRBJ1-1; clone size: few; D gene: NA
CDR3 protein: CASSLAVTGKSGSDTEAFF; CDR3 DNA: TGTGCCAGCAGTTTAGCCGTGACAGGGAAATCCGGAAGTGACACTGAAGCTTTCTTT; V gene: TRBV28; J gene: TRBJ1-1; clone size: NA; D gene: TRBD1
CDR3 protein: CASSSNVNGMDREGYEQYF; CDR3 DNA: TGTGCCAGCAGCTCGAATGTAAATGGGATGGACAGGGAAGGCTACGAGCAGTACTTC; V gene: TRBV7-3; J gene: TRBJ2-7; clone size: NA; D gene: TRBD1
CDR3 protein: CASSLLPGGSYEQYF; CDR3 DNA: TGTGCCAGCAGCTTACTCCCCGGGGGGTCCTACGAGCAGTACTTC; V gene: TRBV11-2; J gene: TRBJ2-7; clone size: NA; D gene: TRBD2
CDR3 protein: CASSLAEGWATEAFF; CDR3 DNA: TGTGCCAGCAGCTTGGCCGAGGGGTGGGCCACTGAAGCTTTCTTT; V gene: TRBV5-8; J gene: TRBJ1-1; clone size: NA; D gene: NA
CDR3 protein: CASSPVDGYNEQFF; CDR3 DNA: TGTGCCAGCAGCCCCGTGGACGGCTACAATGAGCAGTTCTTC; V gene: TRBV6-5; J gene: TRBJ2-1; clone size: NA; D gene: NA
CDR3 protein: CSVQQGENSPLHF; CDR3 DNA: TGCAGCGTTCAACAGGGGGAGAATTCACCCCTCCACTTT; V gene: TRBV29-1; J gene: TRBJ1-6; clone size: NA; D gene: TRBD1
CDR3 protein: CSVDGVPSSYNEQFF; CDR3 DNA: TGCAGCGTTGATGGGGTCCCGAGCTCCTACAATGAGCAGTTCTTC; V gene: TRBV29-1; J gene: TRBJ2-1; clone size: NA; D gene: NA
CDR3 protein: CASSLIGLGGNEQFF; CDR3 DNA: TGTGCCAGCAGTTTAATTGGGCTAGGAGGCAATGAGCAGTTCTTC; V gene: TRBV27; J gene: TRBJ2-1; clone size: NA; D gene: NA
CDR3 protein: CASSLNPPGSGANVLTF; CDR3 DNA: TGTGCCAGCAGCTTAAACCCCCCGGGGTCGGGGGCCAACGTCCTGACTTTC; V gene: TRBV7-3; J gene: TRBJ2-6; clone size: NA; D gene: NA
CDR3 protein: CSVVGYTETQYF; CDR3 DNA: TGCAGCGTTGTCGGATACACGGAGACCCAGTACTTC; V gene: TRBV29-1; J gene: TRBJ2-5; clone size: NA; D gene: NA
CDR3 protein: CASSQVYPDTIYF; CDR3 DNA: TGCGCCAGCAGCCAAGTCTATCCTGACACCATATATTTT; V gene: TRBV4-1; J gene: TRBJ1-3; clone size: NA; D gene: NA